Below, 20 T cell receptor beta chains from the same sample are listed, as sequenced in a study of blood T cell repertoires in COVID-19. Sequenced by immunoSEQ multiplex PCR; TCRdb stores in-frame clones only, minus some. In the table there are some 180,000 clones, 65% to 85% of which are singletons. The specimen sequenced was peripheral blood. Source of these receptors: a woman in her 70s who had recovered from COVID-19.

The chain uses TRBV19 and TRBJ2-3, with 8 bases matching TRBD2. This CDR3 comprises 15 residues. V gave up 6 bases and J gave up 2 bases; unmatched junction bases: 7. Germline CDR1 LNHDA, CDR2 SQIVND (reference sequence). The CDR3 DNA sequence: TGTGCCAGTAGGGGGGCGGGAGGCTCCACAGATACGCAGTATTTT. Amino acids: CASRGAGGSTDTQYF.

The table lists this clone with many counts. This chain links TRBV6-5 with TRBJ2-3; the D is unclear. Per germline, CDR1 MNHEY and CDR2 SVGAGI. The CDR3 loop spans 14 amino acids. The ends were cut back, 2 bases at V and 8 bases at J, with 14 bases in the middle. CDR3 sequence reads: CASSYARPGGTQYF. The CDR3 DNA reads TGTGCCAGCAGTTACGCGCGCCCCGGCGGTACGCAGTATTTT.

The genes are TRBV5-1 and TRBJ1-2; TRBD1 aligns across 10 bases. Germline lookup yields CDR1 SGHRS and CDR2 YFSETQ. V shed 4 bases and J 3 bases; nucleotides not matched to a gene: 3. The CDR3 is 14 residues long. CDR3 amino acids: CASSPGQGYYGYTF. The CDR3 DNA follows: TGCGCCAGCAGCCCGGGACAGGGGTACTATGGCTACACCTTC. Supplemented by reference TRBV5-1 and TRBJ1-2, the full variable domain reads KAGVTQTPRYLIKTRGQQVTLSCSPISGHRSVSWYQQTPGQGLQFLFEYFSETQRNKGNFPGRFSGRQFSNSRSEMNVSTLELGDSALYLCASSPGQGYYGYTFGSGTRLTVV.

V gene TRBV10-3 combines with J gene TRBJ2-7, with D uncertain. This CDR3 spans 13 amino acids. Trimming removed 4 bases from V and 0 bases from J, with 7 bases in between. The germline gives CDR1 ENHRY, CDR2 SYGVKD. The CDR3 reads CAISVASSYEQYF. CDR3 sequence (DNA): TGTGCCATCAGTGTTGCTAGCTCCTACGAGCAGTACTTC.

The chain uses TRBV30 and TRBJ1-6, with 8 bases matching TRBD1. This CDR3 contains 15 residues. The V gene end was trimmed by 4 bases and the J gene end by 9 bases; junction bases not matched to a gene: 11. Germline-derived CDR1 and CDR2 are GTSNPN and SVGIG (reference sequence). In DNA form, the CDR3 reads TGTGCCTGGACCCCCCCGGACAGGGTGATTTCACCCCTCCACTTT. Translating gives CAWTPPDRVISPLHF.

The chain has TRBV2 and TRBJ2-7; TRBD2 agrees at 13 bases. CDR1 and CDR2 from the germline V gene are SNHLY and FYNNEI. With 8 bases clipped from V and 2 bases from J, the junction kept 9 bases outside the gene matches. The CDR3 covers 16 residues. The CDR3: CASAPAGLAGAYEQYF. As DNA, the CDR3 is TGTGCCAGCGCACCGGCCGGACTAGCGGGGGCCTACGAGCAGTACTTC.

The chain links TRBV13 to TRBJ2-1; possibly TRBD2 for D (6 bases). Germline loops: CDR1 PRHDT, CDR2 FYEKMQ (reference sequence). The CDR3 spans 14 residues. V gave up 0 bases and J gave up 7 bases, with 10 bases separating them. CDR3 DNA: TGTGCCAGCAGCTTAGGGTGGAGGGAGAATGAGCAGTTCTTC. Translation: CASSLGWRENEQFF.

The chain combines TRBV5-5 with TRBJ2-7; D is uncertain. Germline CDR1 and CDR2: SGHKS and YYEKEE (reference sequence). The CDR3 extends over 15 amino acids. The V end was cut by 0 bases, the J end by 0 bases, with 10 bases between. The CDR3 DNA follows: TGTGCCAGCAGCTTGGACGTCAGTCCCTCCTACGAGCAGTACTTC. It encodes CASSLDVSPSYEQYF.

The chain joins TRBV11-2 to TRBJ2-7; 9 positions agree with TRBD2. Looked up from germline, CDR1 is SGHAT and CDR2 is FQNNGV. This CDR3 is built from 14 residues. The V and J ends lost 4 bases and 2 bases, in that order; junction bases with no gene match: 3. In nucleotides, the CDR3 is TGTGCCAGCAGCTCCGGACTAGCGCCCTACGAGCAGTACTTC. Residues: CASSSGLAPYEQYF.

This clone was detected once. The V and J genes are TRBV24-1 and TRBJ2-3; D might be TRBD2 (5 bases). Germline V lookup: CDR1 KGHDR, CDR2 SFDVKD. V lost 3 bases and J 4 bases, leaving 7 bases between the germline ends. The CDR3 has 13 residues. Here the CDR3 reads CATSDVGADTQYF. In DNA form, the CDR3 reads TGTGCCACCAGTGATGTCGGGGCAGATACGCAGTATTTT.

The chain uses TRBV6-6 and TRBJ1-1; maybe TRBD1 (6 bases). The CDR3 spans 13 residues. Trimming took off 6 bases at V and 5 bases at J, with 13 bases between the two ends. CDR1 is MNHNY and CDR2 is SVGAGI in the germline V gene (reference sequence). The CDR3 coding sequence is TGTGCCAGCAGCCCCGGACAGCCGACTGAAGCTTTCTTT. Translation gives CASSPGQPTEAFF.

The chain carries TRBV7-3 and TRBJ2-7; possible D gene TRBD2, 5 bases. The CDR3 contains 14 residues. Germline lookup yields CDR1 SGHTA and CDR2 FQGTGA. V was pared by 5 bases and J by 5 bases, with 16 bases between. The chain's CDR3 is CASSPQGSSDEQYF. CDR3 nucleotide sequence: TGTGCCAGCAGCCCCCAAGGGAGTTCGGACGAGCAGTACTTC.

This rearrangement joins TRBV10-1 to TRBJ2-6; D is unresolved. This CDR3 has 14 residues. Germline V gene lookup returns CDR1 WNHNN and CDR2 SYGVQD (reference sequence). The ends were cut back, 6 bases at V and 1 base at J, with 7 bases in the middle. CDR3 amino acids: CASRARSGANVLTF. As DNA, the CDR3 is TGCGCCAGCAGGGCCCGATCTGGGGCCAACGTCCTGACTTTC.

The gene calls are TRBV7-3 and TRBJ1-1; D perhaps matches TRBD1 (6 bases). V was cut by 5 bases and J by 4 bases, with 17 bases left in between. The CDR3 totals 15 residues. The germline V gene encodes CDR1 SGHTA and CDR2 FQGTGA. In DNA, the CDR3 is TGTGCCAGCAGCCCTCAACAGGGATCGGTCACTGAAGCTTTCTTT. Translated: CASSPQQGSVTEAFF.

This clone was observed a handful of times. The chain employs TRBV5-1 and TRBJ1-2, with D possibly TRBD1 on 5 matching bases. In germline, CDR1 is SGHRS, CDR2 YFSETQ. Trimming left V 0 bases short and J 6 bases short, with 15 bases between. There are 15 residues in the CDR3. In DNA, the CDR3 is TGCGCCAGCAGCTTGGTTCCCAGGGATGTCGATGGCTACACCTTC. This codes for CASSLVPRDVDGYTF.

This clone came up a few times. The genes are TRBV3-1 (or the pseudogene TRBV3-2) and TRBJ1-1, with D possibly matching TRBD1 (5 bases). V was pared by 4 bases and J by 3 bases, with 18 bases between. Germline CDR1 and CDR2: LGHDT and YNNKEL (reference sequence). CDR3 length: 16 residues. CDR3 bases: TGTGCCAGCAGCCGGCTTAGGGTGGGGGGGGACACTGAAGCTTTCTTT. Its protein is CASSRLRVGGDTEAFF.

This chain links TRBV21-1 with TRBJ2-1; the D call of TRBD2 is as the table states it, not checked on the DNA. TRBV21-1 is noted as a pseudogene. CDR3 length: 20 residues. DNA of the CDR3: TGTGCCAGCAGCAACTGGCCGGGACTAGCGGGCCTATTAGGGACCAATGAGCAGTTCTTC. It yields the protein CASSNWPGLAGLLGTNEQFF.

This chain links TRBV7-8 with TRBJ1-5, with D perhaps matching TRBD1 (5 bases). The V and J ends lost 3 bases and 2 bases respectively, with 11 bases between them. The CDR3 length is 15 residues. Germline V gene sequence: CDR1 SGHVS, CDR2 FQNEAQ. CDR3 bases: TGTGCCAGCAGCTTTGGGGGGGGAGGCAATCAGCCCCAGCATTTT. The encoded protein is CASSFGGGGNQPQHF.

This chain uses TRBV9 with TRBJ1-5, with unresolved D. V lost 0 bases to trimming and J lost 7 bases, with 14 bases between them. In germline, CDR1 is SGDLS, CDR2 YYNGEE. The CDR3 length is 15 residues. The CDR3 bases are TGTGCCAGCAGCGTAGACCCCGGGGTAGGCCAGCCCCAGCATTTT. Translation gives CASSVDPGVGQPQHF.

This chain links TRBV30 with TRBJ1-2, with TRBD1 as a possible D gene (5 bases). This CDR3 comprises 11 residues. Germline-derived CDR1 and CDR2 are GTSNPN and SVGIG (reference sequence). The CDR3 protein is CVGPGGAGYTF. Written as DNA, the CDR3 is TGTGTGGGCCCGGGCGGGGCGGGCTACACCTTC.